Below, one TCR beta chain is given with its context. What it binds is unknown. The data derive from a study of T cell responses to AZD1222 COVID-19 vaccine. Study-level points and caveats: Females made up more of the donors, who were largely white British, and clonal diversity may have come out too low.

Trimming pared 4 bases from V and 3 bases from J, leaving 13 bases between. CDR1 and CDR2 from the germline V gene are SGHTS and YDEGEE. This CDR3 contains 15 residues. Assay used: immunoSEQ multiplex PCR; TCRdb lists only in-frame clones, some missing. The sample contains about 18,000 clones, roughly nine tenths of which appear only once. Material: peripheral blood, obtained 28 days after the second AZD1222 dose. This chain joins TRBV5-8 and TRBJ2-2; maybe TRBD2 (7 bases). This clonotype was sampled from an adult who received the AZD1222 COVID-19 vaccine. This chain's CDR3 is CASSLRGADTGELFF. The CDR3, as DNA: TGTGCCAGCAGCCTCCGGGGGGCGGACACCGGGGAGCTGTTTTTT.